This is a list of T cell receptor beta chains from one sample in a study of molecular identifiers for immune sequencing clone quantification. TCRdb re-called the PCR reads with MiXCR, one entry per CDR3 protein. The table shows some 94,000 distinct CDR3 sequences, with approximately 25% occurring only once. The specimen was naive CD8+ T cells from blood, with Jurkat cell RNA spiked in. These receptors were collected from a human donor in good health. Some libraries in this study had Jurkat cell RNA spiked in. Both conserved end residues are part of each CDR3. Fields, in order: clone size, D gene, V gene, J gene, CDR3 protein, CDR3 DNA. A D gene is named only where the DNA matches it firmly. Clone size is stated in some rows and not others, as once, few, many or a class when expanded.

>many|NA|TRBV4-1|TRBJ2-7
CASSQFTGTTEYEQYF
TGCGCCAGCAGCCAATTTACCGGGACCACTGAGTACGAGCAGTACTTC
>few|NA|TRBV29-1|TRBJ2-7
CSVDIHEQYF
TGCAGCGTTGATATCCACGAGCAGTACTTC
>many|TRBD2|TRBV3-1|TRBJ2-7
CASSQDQTSAYEQYF
TGTGCCAGCAGCCAAGATCAGACTAGCGCCTACGAGCAGTACTTC
>many|NA|TRBV6-5|TRBJ2-3
CASSSSGGTPQYF
TGTGCCAGCAGTTCTTCAGGGGGGACTCCGCAGTATTTT
>NA|NA|TRBV6-5|TRBJ2-2
CASRGEPGFRTGELFF
TGTGCCAGCAGGGGAGAACCGGGATTCAGGACCGGGGAGCTGTTTTTT
>few|NA|TRBV19|TRBJ2-2
CASREPTGELFF
TGTGCCAGTAGAGAGCCCACCGGGGAGCTGTTTTTT
>NA|NA|TRBV7-9|TRBJ1-4
CASSLFRSNEKLFF
TGTGCCAGCAGCTTATTTAGGTCTAATGAAAAACTGTTTTTT
>NA|NA|TRBV6-2/TRBV6-3|TRBJ2-7
CASSYSSRDGGDEQYF
TGTGCCAGCAGTTACTCATCCCGGGACGGAGGAGACGAGCAGTACTTC
>many|NA|TRBV23-1|TRBJ2-3
CASSLEGDTQYF
TGCGCCAGCAGTCTCGAAGGAGATACGCAGTATTTT
>many|NA|TRBV7-9|TRBJ2-7
CASSSRGAYEQYF
TGTGCCAGCAGCTCAAGGGGTGCGTACGAGCAGTACTTC
>NA|TRBD1|TRBV11-3|TRBJ2-2
CASSPRTGGGGELFF
TGTGCCAGCAGCCCCCGGACAGGGGGGGGCGGGGAGCTGTTTTTT
>few|TRBD2|TRBV3-1|TRBJ2-1
CASSQDGVAGVYNEQFF
TGTGCCAGCAGCCAAGATGGGGTAGCGGGAGTCTACAATGAGCAGTTCTTC
>NA|TRBD1|TRBV7-9|TRBJ2-7
CASSLDYRGLVQYF
TGTGCCAGCAGCTTAGACTACAGGGGGCTCGTGCAGTACTTC
>NA|NA|TRBV7-9|TRBJ1-2
CASSPSGPTSEGYYGYTF
TGTGCCAGCAGCCCATCGGGACCGACCTCCGAGGGGTACTATGGCTACACCTTC
>many|NA|TRBV6-5|TRBJ2-3
CASSYRAGGTDTQYF
TGTGCCAGCAGTTATAGGGCAGGGGGCACAGATACGCAGTATTTT
>many|TRBD1|TRBV6-1|TRBJ1-5
CASTSGTGAVQPQHF
TGTGCCAGCACCTCCGGGACAGGGGCAGTTCAGCCCCAGCATTTT
>few|TRBD2|TRBV4-3|TRBJ2-7
CASSPGLAGVYEQYF
TGCGCCAGCAGCCCCGGACTAGCGGGGGTTTACGAGCAGTACTTC
>many|TRBD2|TRBV29-1|TRBJ2-2
CSVEGTSGRTGELFF
TGCAGCGTTGAAGGGACTAGCGGGAGGACCGGGGAGCTGTTTTTT
>many|TRBD1|TRBV9|TRBJ1-1
CASSPQGGTEAFF
TGTGCCAGCAGCCCGCAGGGGGGGACTGAAGCTTTCTTT
>many|NA|TRBV7-9|TRBJ2-1
CADHLPGAPEQFF
TGTGCCGATCACCTTCCAGGGGCCCCTGAGCAGTTCTTC
>NA|TRBD2|TRBV6-6|TRBJ2-1
CASITLGAGGPEEQFF
TGTGCCAGCATCACCCTCGGGGCGGGGGGGCCGGAAGAGCAGTTCTTC
>NA|TRBD1|TRBV19|TRBJ1-5
CASSIEDRHGPQHF
TGTGCCAGTAGTATAGAGGACAGGCACGGGCCCCAGCATTTT
>many|TRBD1|TRBV28|TRBJ2-7
CASRSHPGGGYEQYF
TGTGCCAGCAGAAGCCATCCAGGGGGCGGATACGAGCAGTACTTC
>once|NA|TRBV13|TRBJ2-2
CASSQRNLPPGELFF
TGTGCCAGCAGCCAAAGAAACCTCCCCCCCGGGGAGCTGTTTTTT
>many|NA|TRBV9|TRBJ2-1
CASSVVDWNEQFF
TGTGCCAGCAGCGTAGTGGATTGGAATGAGCAGTTCTTC
>NA|TRBD1|TRBV6-1|TRBJ1-1
CASRELTGTGTFNWNTEAFF
TGTGCCAGCAGGGAGCTAACCGGGACAGGGACATTTAATTGGAACACTGAAGCTTTCTTT
>NA|TRBD1|TRBV27|TRBJ2-5
CASSYRFGQGQETQYF
TGTGCCAGCAGTTATAGGTTTGGACAGGGACAAGAGACCCAGTACTTC
>NA|TRBD2|TRBV7-6|TRBJ2-1
CASSSWTSGHNEQFF
TGTGCCAGCAGCTCTTGGACTAGCGGCCACAATGAGCAGTTCTTC
>many|NA|TRBV6-5|TRBJ2-5
CASSPGSFLAQYF
TGTGCCAGCAGCCCCGGGAGCTTCTTAGCCCAGTACTTC
>NA|TRBD1|TRBV20-1|TRBJ1-1
CSALQGLDIVAFF
TGCAGTGCACTACAGGGGTTGGATATAGTAGCTTTCTTT
>NA|NA|TRBV7-9|TRBJ2-3
CASSLRDTELTGTQYF
TGTGCCAGCAGCCTCCGGGACACCGAACTCACAGGTACGCAGTATTTT
>many|TRBD1|TRBV20-1|TRBJ2-7
CSARGQGYEQYF
TGCAGTGCTCGGGGACAGGGTTACGAGCAGTACTTC
>few|NA|TRBV19|TRBJ2-3
CASSIWSTDTQYF
TGTGCCAGTAGTATTTGGAGCACAGATACGCAGTATTTT
>NA|TRBD2|TRBV14|TRBJ2-7
CASSQLAGYYEQYF
TGTGCCAGCAGCCAACTAGCGGGGTACTACGAGCAGTACTTC
>few|TRBD1|TRBV7-6|TRBJ2-3
CASSAPGQGTDTQYF
TGTGCCAGCAGCGCGCCGGGACAGGGGACAGATACGCAGTATTTT
>NA|NA|TRBV21-1|TRBJ2-2
CASKTEMNTGELFF
TGTGCCAGCAAAACAGAGATGAACACCGGGGAGCTGTTTTTT
>NA|TRBD2|TRBV19|TRBJ2-3
CASSIKLAGGYTDTQYF
TGTGCCAGTAGTATAAAGCTAGCGGGGGGCTACACAGATACGCAGTATTTT
>few|TRBD1|TRBV5-1|TRBJ1-1
CASSGVGGGTEAFF
TGCGCCAGCAGCGGGGTAGGGGGCGGCACTGAAGCTTTCTTT
>NA|TRBD2|TRBV7-8|TRBJ2-7
CASSSIMGLASYEQYF
TGTGCCAGCAGCTCTATAATGGGACTAGCCTCCTACGAGCAGTACTTC
>few|NA|TRBV20-1|TRBJ2-7
CSARTGDSYEQYF
TGCAGTGCTAGGACAGGCGACTCCTACGAGCAGTACTTC
>many|TRBD1|TRBV20-1|TRBJ1-5
CSAATGQGIQPQHF
TGCAGTGCCGCCACCGGACAGGGGATTCAGCCCCAGCATTTT
>few|NA|TRBV9|TRBJ2-1
CASSPPEGTYNEQFF
TGTGCCAGCAGCCCCCCCGAGGGGACCTACAATGAGCAGTTCTTC
>many|TRBD1|TRBV19|TRBJ2-5
CASSIPGGQETQYF
TGTGCCAGTAGTATCCCAGGGGGCCAAGAGACCCAGTACTTC
>NA|NA|TRBV12-3/TRBV12-4|TRBJ2-2
CASSPQGSGHYEELFF
TGTGCCAGCAGTCCCCAAGGGTCCGGCCATTACGAGGAGCTGTTTTTT
>many|NA|TRBV2|TRBJ2-2
CASSLPNTGELFF
TGTGCCAGCAGTCTCCCTAACACCGGGGAGCTGTTTTTT
>NA|NA|TRBV9|TRBJ2-4
CASSPGNIQYF
TGTGCCAGCAGCCCAGGAAACATTCAATACTTC